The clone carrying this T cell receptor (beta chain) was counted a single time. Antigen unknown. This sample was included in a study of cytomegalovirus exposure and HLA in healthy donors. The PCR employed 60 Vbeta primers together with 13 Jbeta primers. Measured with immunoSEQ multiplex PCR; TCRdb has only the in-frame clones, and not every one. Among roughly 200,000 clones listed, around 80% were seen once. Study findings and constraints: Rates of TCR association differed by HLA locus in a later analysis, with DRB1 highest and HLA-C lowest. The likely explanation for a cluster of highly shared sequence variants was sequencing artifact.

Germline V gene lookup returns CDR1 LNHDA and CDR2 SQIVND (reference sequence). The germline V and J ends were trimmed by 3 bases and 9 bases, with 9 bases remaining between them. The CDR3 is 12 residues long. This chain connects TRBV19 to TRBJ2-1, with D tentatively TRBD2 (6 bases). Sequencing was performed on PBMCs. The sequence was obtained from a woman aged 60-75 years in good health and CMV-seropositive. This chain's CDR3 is CASSIRGSEQFF. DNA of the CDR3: TGTGCCAGTAGTATTCGGGGGAGTGAGCAGTTCTTC.